These 7 T cell receptor beta chains share one sample of origin, sequenced in a study of cytomegalovirus exposure and HLA in healthy donors. Amplification used 60 Vbeta primers and 13 Jbeta primers. TCRdb keeps only in-frame clones here, not all; method: immunoSEQ multiplex PCR. This sample has over 150,000 clones, with 80% found just once. The material sequenced was PBMCs. Every receptor here comes from a man aged 25 to 40 in good health and CMV-seropositive.

V usage is TRBV6-5 and J usage is TRBJ2-7; TRBD2 aligns across 12 bases. V lost 7 bases to trimming and J lost 7 bases; unmatched junction nucleotides: 5. The CDR3 totals 13 residues. The germline gives CDR1 MNHEY, CDR2 SVGAGI. The CDR3 coding sequence is TGTGCCAGCACCCTAGCGGGGGGGTCTGAGCAGTACTTC. Its protein product is CASTLAGGSEQYF.

This clone was detected a few times. At one end, the junction sequence differs from germline, possibly due to a read error. The V and J genes are TRBV7-9 and TRBJ2-2; TRBD1 might be the D (6 bases). CDR1 and CDR2 (germline): SEHNR, FQNEAQ (reference sequence). CDR3 length: 16 amino acids. CDR3 region: CSSSLVFRQGTGELFF. The CDR3 bases are TGTTCCAGCAGCTTAGTGTTCCGGCAGGGGACCGGGGAGCTGTTTTTT.

The CDR3 DNA sequence: TGTGCCAGCAGTTTAGCAAGCGGTGCTAGCACAGATACGCAGTATTTT. It specifies CASSLASGASTDTQYF. This rearrangement joins TRBV27 to TRBJ2-3, with D possibly TRBD2 on 5 matching bases. V was shortened by 2 bases and J by 0 bases, with 12 bases between the two germline ends. The germline gives CDR1 MNHEY, CDR2 SMNVEV (reference sequence). The CDR3 consists of 16 residues.

The rearrangement links TRBV9 to TRBJ2-3; D remains ambiguous. CDR1 is SGDLS, CDR2 YYNGEE, per germline. This CDR3 region has 14 residues. Trimming cost V 3 bases and J 10 bases, with 18 bases left between them. The CDR3 reads CASSALPVTHSQYF. CDR3 DNA: TGTGCCAGCAGCGCCCTCCCGGTTACCCATTCGCAGTATTTT.

V is TRBV10-2 and J is TRBJ2-1; D possibly corresponds to TRBD2 (5 bases). The V end was cut by 3 bases, the J end by 1 base, with 13 bases between. The CDR3 runs 16 residues. Germline CDR1 WSHSY, CDR2 SAAADI. CDR3 coding DNA: TGCGCCAGCAGTGATGTAGGAGGTCCTTCCTACAATGAGCAGTTCTTC. It encodes CASSDVGGPSYNEQFF.

The chain has TRBV19 and TRBJ1-5, with D unresolved. Germline V CDR1 and CDR2: LNHDA, SQIVND (reference sequence). Trimming left V 5 bases short and J 9 bases short, with 11 bases between. The CDR3 contains 12 residues. This CDR3 reads CASSFQARPQHF. The CDR3 region has the DNA TGTGCCAGTAGTTTCCAGGCCAGGCCCCAGCATTTT.

This clone was picked up one time. The V call is TRBV11-3, the J call TRBJ2-1; the match to TRBD1 covers 7 bases. This CDR3 is 16 amino acids long. CDR1 SGHNT and CDR2 YENEEA come from the germline V gene. With V trimmed by 5 bases and J by 5 bases, 12 bases remained unmatched. The CDR3 nucleotides read TGTGCCAGCAGCGCGTACGGCAGGGGGTACGACAATGAGCAGTTCTTC. This gives the protein CASSAYGRGYDNEQFF.